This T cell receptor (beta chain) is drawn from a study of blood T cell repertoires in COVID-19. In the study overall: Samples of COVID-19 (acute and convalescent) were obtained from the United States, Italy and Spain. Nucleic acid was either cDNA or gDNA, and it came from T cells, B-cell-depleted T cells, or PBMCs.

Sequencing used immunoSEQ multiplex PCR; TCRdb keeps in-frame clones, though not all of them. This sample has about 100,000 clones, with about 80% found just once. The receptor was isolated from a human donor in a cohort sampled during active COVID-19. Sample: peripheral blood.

CDR3 DNA sequence: TGTGCCTGGACAGGGGAAGGCAATCAGCCCCAGCATTTT. Translated: CAWTGEGNQPQHF. The chain joins TRBV30 to TRBJ1-5, with D perhaps TRBD1 (6 bases). Germline values: CDR1 GTSNPN, CDR2 SVGIG (reference sequence). V was trimmed by 4 bases and J by 2 bases, leaving 9 bases between them. The CDR3 is 13 residues long.